This TCR beta chain was recorded in a study of beta chain features in type 1 diabetes. Regarding the study as a whole: Among type 1 diabetes patients, VDJ junctions had fewer insertions and more deletions. Within patients, naive, central memory and Treg TCRB repertoires seemed more similar than within healthy donors. Whether HLA type influences TCRB rearrangement remained unresolved here.

The isolated RNA, all of it, was reverse transcribed, so expressed TCRB transcripts were what got sequenced. Libraries were prepared by immunoSEQ multiplex PCR; TCRdb keeps only in-frame clonotypes and omits some of them. The sample contains roughly 14,000 clones, approximately 40% of which appear only once. Over 95% purity was reached by all sorted populations. The CDR3 has 14 amino acids. Germline V gives CDR1 SGHNT, CDR2 YYREEE (reference sequence). Trimming took off 2 bases at V and 3 bases at J, with 12 bases between the two ends. This clone was seen only a few times. Its antigen is unidentified. The sample consisted of stem cell memory CD4+ T cells from blood. The chain recombines TRBV5-4 with TRBJ2-7; no definite D call. This clonotype originated in a woman aged 40 to 50 in good health. This CDR3 is CASSLPGGVYEQYF. The CDR3 DNA sequence: TGTGCCAGCAGCTTACCGGGTGGAGTCTACGAGCAGTACTTC.